Below, 12 T cell receptor beta chains from the same sample are listed, as sequenced in a study of CD8+ T cells in alopecia areata. Sequencing templates came from extracted RNA that was reverse transcribed into cDNA. Method: immunoSEQ multiplex PCR; TCRdb's copy keeps in-frame clones and lacks some. In the table there are 200,000 to 250,000 clones, 64% of which are singletons. The treatment was: oral pan-JAK inhibitor, 5-10 mg twice daily. Sequences were derived from CD4+ T cells sorted from blood, sampled at week 4, from a patient treated with tofacitinib. The receptor source for this set is a human donor with alopecia areata.

This chain links TRBV30 with TRBJ2-7, with TRBD2 as a possible D gene (5 bases). The CDR3 consists of 14 residues. V was shortened by 3 bases and J by 1 base, with 13 bases between the two germline ends. Germline V gene lookup returns CDR1 GTSNPN and CDR2 SVGIG (reference sequence). The DNA for the CDR3 is TGTGCCTGGAGCGCCCCGGGGATGTCCTACGAGCAGTACTTC. As protein: CAWSAPGMSYEQYF.

The V gene is TRBV5-4, the J gene TRBJ2-5; tentative D call: TRBD2 (5 bases). Germline CDR1 reads SGHNT; CDR2 reads YYREEE (reference sequence). Trimming took 0 bases from V and 5 from J, leaving 14 bases between them. The CDR3 consists of 15 residues. CDR3 bases: TGTGCCAGCAGCTTGGAATCCGGGGTGGGGGAGACCCAGTACTTC. Protein: CASSLESGVGETQYF.

This clone was detected once. J is TRBJ1-2 and V is TRBV29-1; possibly TRBD1 for D (5 bases). The germline V gene has CDR1 SQVTM and CDR2 ANQGSEA. Trimming pared 6 bases from V and 1 base from J, leaving 15 bases between. The CDR3 sequence is 14 residues long. CDR3 loop: CSVGGELGNYGYTF. For the CDR3, the DNA is TGCAGCGTCGGGGGGGAGTTAGGTAACTATGGCTACACCTTC. Combining the CDR3 with reference TRBV29-1 and TRBJ1-2 gives the whole variable domain SAVISQKPSRDICQRGTSLTIQCQVDSQVTMMFWYRQQPGQSLTLIATANQGSEATYESGFVIDKFPISRPNLTFSTLTVSNMSPEDSSIYLCSVGGELGNYGYTFGSGTRLTVV.

The chain has TRBV6-1 and TRBJ2-6; no clear D gene. Deletions cut 3 bases from V and 2 bases from J, with 2 bases between. Germline V gives CDR1 MNHNS, CDR2 SASEGT. The CDR3 spans 13 residues. CDR3 bases: TGTGCCAGCAGTGAGGCTGGGGCCAACGTCCTGACTTTC. Translating gives CASSEAGANVLTF.

The rearrangement uses TRBV5-1 and TRBJ1-4; 7 bases align to TRBD1. Looked up from germline, CDR1 is SGHRS and CDR2 is YFSETQ. The CDR3 consists of 16 residues. The V gene end was trimmed by 4 bases and the J gene end by 8 bases; junction bases not matched to a gene: 14. The CDR3 region is CASSPGAVTGKEKLFF. The CDR3 DNA reads TGCGCCAGCAGCCCGGGGGCCGTGACAGGGAAGGAAAAACTGTTTTTT.

This clone showed up just once. CDR3 region: CSVMFPGEGKLFF. The CDR3 region has the DNA TGCAGCGTCATGTTCCCGGGGGAAGGAAAACTGTTTTTT. The chain links TRBV29-1 to TRBJ1-4, with a weak D call TRBD1 (5 bases). Germline values: CDR1 SQVTM, CDR2 ANQGSEA. V lost 6 bases to trimming and J lost 10 bases, with 18 bases between them. The CDR3 contains 13 residues.

The sample holds one count of this clone. The chain combines TRBV15 with TRBJ2-5, with a possible D match to TRBD1 (6 bases). CDR1 and CDR2 (germline): LNHNV, YYDKDF (reference sequence). Trimming took 1 base from V and 5 from J, leaving 17 bases between them. The length of the CDR3 is 16 residues. The CDR3 reads CATSRASTGQRETQYF. For the CDR3, the DNA is TGTGCCACCAGCAGAGCGTCGACAGGACAGCGGGAGACCCAGTACTTC.

The chain recombines TRBV5-6 with TRBJ2-4, with D tentatively TRBD2 (5 bases). Germline CDR1 SGHDT, CDR2 YYEEEE. The CDR3 is 14 amino acids. The germline V and J ends were trimmed by 2 bases and 1 base, with 7 bases remaining between them. CDR3 amino acids: CASSFSGAKNIQYF. As DNA, the CDR3 is TGTGCCAGCAGCTTTTCGGGGGCCAAAAACATTCAGTACTTC.

This clone was found a few times. CDR3 nucleotides: TGTGCCTGGAGTGTAACACAGGGGGCAAGGTACACCTACGAGCAGTACTTC. Amino acids: CAWSVTQGARYTYEQYF. The chain employs TRBV30 and TRBJ2-7; TRBD1 agrees at 9 bases. Trimming cost V 0 bases and J 2 bases; bases outside gene matches: 11. Germline CDR1 GTSNPN, CDR2 SVGIG (reference sequence). This CDR3 contains 17 residues.

The chain recombines TRBV10-3 with TRBJ2-3; no definite D call. The CDR3 totals 12 residues. In germline, CDR1 is ENHRY, CDR2 SYGVKD. Trimming took off 10 bases at V and 5 bases at J, with 13 bases between the two ends. CDR3 bases: TGTGCCACTACACAATTCGAAGATACGCAGTATTTT. Translating it yields CATTQFEDTQYF.

This clone showed up just once. The rearrangement joins TRBV4-2 to TRBJ1-2; tentatively, D is TRBD1 (5 bases). Trimming removed 6 bases from V and 2 bases from J, with 10 bases in between. Germline V CDR1 and CDR2: LGHNA, YNFKEQ. This CDR3 has 13 residues. The DNA of the CDR3 is TGTGCCAGCAGTCAGGGCAAAAACTATGGCTACACCTTC. Translation gives CASSQGKNYGYTF.

The V call is TRBV30, the J call TRBJ1-6; no definite D call. CDR3 length equals 15 residues. The germline V gene has CDR1 GTSNPN and CDR2 SVGIG (reference sequence). Trimming pared 2 bases from V and 0 bases from J, leaving 8 bases between. The CDR3 here is CAWSLSGSYNSPLHF. The DNA of the CDR3 is TGTGCCTGGAGTCTTTCGGGCTCCTATAATTCACCCCTCCACTTT.